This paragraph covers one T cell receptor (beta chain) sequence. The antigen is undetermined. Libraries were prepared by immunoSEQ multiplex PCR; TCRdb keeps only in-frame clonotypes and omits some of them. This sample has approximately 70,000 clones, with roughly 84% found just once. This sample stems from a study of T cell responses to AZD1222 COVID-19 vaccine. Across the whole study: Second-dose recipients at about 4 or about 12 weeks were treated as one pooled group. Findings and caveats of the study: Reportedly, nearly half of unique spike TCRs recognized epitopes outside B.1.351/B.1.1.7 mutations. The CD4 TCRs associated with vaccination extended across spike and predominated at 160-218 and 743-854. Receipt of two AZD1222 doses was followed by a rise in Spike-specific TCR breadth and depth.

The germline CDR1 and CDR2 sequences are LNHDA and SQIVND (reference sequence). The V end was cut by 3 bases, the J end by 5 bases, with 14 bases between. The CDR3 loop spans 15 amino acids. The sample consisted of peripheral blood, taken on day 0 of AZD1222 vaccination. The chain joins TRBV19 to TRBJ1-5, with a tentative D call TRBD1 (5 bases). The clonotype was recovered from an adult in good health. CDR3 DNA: TGTGCCAGTAGTATTCCCCGGCCAGGGCATCAGCCCCAGCATTTT. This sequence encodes CASSIPRPGHQPQHF.